This T cell receptor (beta chain) was documented in a study of T cell responses to AZD1222 COVID-19 vaccine. Clones were sequenced by immunoSEQ multiplex PCR, and TCRdb holds only the in-frame ones, with some missing. In the table there are about 120,000 clones, over 75% of which are singletons. V lost 3 bases and J lost 3, with 9 bases in between. The CDR3 covers 13 residues. Germline lookup yields CDR1 LNHNV and CDR2 YYDKDF (reference sequence). Study-level points and caveats: Nearly half of unique spike-specific TCRs reportedly avoided B.1.351 and B.1.1.7 mutated regions. Only after the peak T cell response were repertoires sampled.

This clone turned up a few times. Antigen: not known. This sequence was found in an adult in good health. The sequencing here drew on peripheral blood, taken on day 0 of AZD1222 vaccination. The V and J genes are TRBV15 and TRBJ2-7; weak D call: TRBD1 (6 bases). CDR3 loop: CATSSGDNYEQYF. DNA of the CDR3: TGTGCCACCAGCAGCGGGGACAACTACGAGCAGTACTTC.